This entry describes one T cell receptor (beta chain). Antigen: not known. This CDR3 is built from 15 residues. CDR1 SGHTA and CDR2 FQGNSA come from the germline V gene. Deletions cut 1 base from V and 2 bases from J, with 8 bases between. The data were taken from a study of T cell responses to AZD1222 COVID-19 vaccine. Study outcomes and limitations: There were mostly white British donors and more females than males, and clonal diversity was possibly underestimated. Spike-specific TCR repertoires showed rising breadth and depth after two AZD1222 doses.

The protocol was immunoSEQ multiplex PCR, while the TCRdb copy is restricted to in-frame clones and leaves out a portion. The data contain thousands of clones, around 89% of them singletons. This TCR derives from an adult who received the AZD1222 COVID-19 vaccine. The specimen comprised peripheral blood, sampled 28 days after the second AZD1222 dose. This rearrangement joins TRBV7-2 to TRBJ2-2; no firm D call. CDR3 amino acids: CASSLVGKNTGELFF. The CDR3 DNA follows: TGTGCCAGCAGCTTAGTTGGTAAAAACACCGGGGAGCTGTTTTTT.